The clone carrying this T cell receptor (beta chain) was observed a few times. Its specificity is unknown. The V gene lost 4 bases and the J gene lost 0 bases, with 9 bases spanning the gap. This CDR3 spans 14 amino acids. Germline V gene data show CDR1 as SQVTM and CDR2 as ANQGSEA. Patients aged 18 to 65 had newly diagnosed hyperthyroidism lasting under 2 months. The source of the PBMCs was 10 ml of fresh peripheral blood. The entry originates in a study of T cells in Graves' hyperthyroidism and ophthalmopathy. The wider study: Peripheral blood was obtained at initial diagnosis, preceding any treatment.

Study-wide points: Most expanded thyroid clonotypes above 0.001 also appeared in blood.

RNA transcripts provided the source from which TCR beta CDR3 regions were amplified. The study used the HTBI primer set for a first-round RT-PCR of the TCR CDR3. TCRdb redid the calling of the multiplex PCR reads with MiXCR, one entry per CDR3 protein. The data hold 500,000 to 750,000 distinct CDR3 sequences, with about 15% observed a single time. The TCR sequence derives from a woman in her twenties or thirties with Graves' hyperthyroidism. What was sequenced was blood. V is TRBV29-1 and J is TRBJ2-2; no clear D. CDR3 coding DNA: TGCAGCGTTGGAGAGGAATCGAACACCGGGGAGCTGTTTTTT. It is translated as CSVGEESNTGELFF.